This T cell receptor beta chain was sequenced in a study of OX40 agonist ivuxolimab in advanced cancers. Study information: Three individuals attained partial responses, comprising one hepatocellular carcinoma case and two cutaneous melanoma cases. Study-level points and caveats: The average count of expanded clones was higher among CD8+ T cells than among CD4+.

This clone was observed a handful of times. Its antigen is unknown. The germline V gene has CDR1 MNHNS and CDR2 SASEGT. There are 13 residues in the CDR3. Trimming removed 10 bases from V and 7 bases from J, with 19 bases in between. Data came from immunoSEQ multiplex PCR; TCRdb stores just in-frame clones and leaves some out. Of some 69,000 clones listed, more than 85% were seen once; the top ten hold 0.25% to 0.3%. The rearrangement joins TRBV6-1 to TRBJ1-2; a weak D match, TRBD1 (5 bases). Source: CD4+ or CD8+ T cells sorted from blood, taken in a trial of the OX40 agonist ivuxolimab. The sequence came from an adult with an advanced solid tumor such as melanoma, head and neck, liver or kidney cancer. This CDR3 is CATLRDPRFGYTF. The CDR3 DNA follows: TGTGCCACTCTCCGGGACCCGAGGTTTGGCTACACCTTC.